The 27 T cell receptor beta chains below all came from one sample that was sequenced in a study of blood T cell repertoires in COVID-19. Here immunoSEQ multiplex PCR was the method, and the copy in TCRdb shows in-frame clones only, minus some. In the table there are roughly 140,000 clones, 88% of which are singletons. Sequenced material: peripheral blood. All receptors derive from a human donor in a cohort sampled during active COVID-19.

The chain employs TRBV29-1 and TRBJ2-7; weak D call: TRBD1 (5 bases). The CDR3 is 14 residues long. Germline V CDR1 and CDR2: SQVTM, ANQGSEA. V shed 4 bases and J shed 2 bases, with 15 bases lying between them. The CDR3 here is CSVVGQGGPYEQYF. The CDR3 DNA reads TGCAGCGTTGTTGGGCAGGGTGGCCCCTACGAGCAGTACTTC.

V gene TRBV4-3 combines with J gene TRBJ2-3, with TRBD2 matching 13 bases. The CDR3 runs 16 residues. Germline values: CDR1 LGHNA, CDR2 YSLEER. J gave up 4 bases and V 0 bases, and 1 base lay outside the gene matches. This CDR3 reads CASSQELAGGPDTQYF. In DNA, the CDR3 is TGCGCCAGCAGCCAAGAACTAGCGGGGGGGCCAGATACGCAGTATTTT.

The chain employs TRBV5-6 and TRBJ2-7; a possible D gene is TRBD2 (6 bases). With 3 bases removed from V and 5 bases from J, the gap between germline ends came to 12 bases. This CDR3 region has 13 residues. CDR1 and CDR2 from the germline V gene are SGHDT and YYEEEE. The CDR3 region has the DNA TGTGCCAGCAGCTCCACGACTAGGAACGAGCAGTACTTC. Residues: CASSSTTRNEQYF.

This clone appeared once. The J gene is TRBJ2-1, the V gene TRBV3-1 (or the pseudogene TRBV3-2); TRBD2 matches 7 bases. The CDR3 length is 15 residues. Germline V lookup: CDR1 LGHDT, CDR2 YNNKEL (reference sequence). V was clipped by 1 base and J by 3 bases; unmatched bases: 3. CDR3 coding DNA: TGTGCCAGCAGCCAAGGAGGGGAGGGCTACAATGAGCAGTTCTTC. This codes for CASSQGGEGYNEQFF.

The chain joins TRBV28 to TRBJ2-5; 12 positions agree with TRBD2. CDR1 is MDHEN, CDR2 SYDVKM, per germline. The CDR3 is 15 amino acids. The junction had 9 bases not matched to a gene; V was cut back by 6 bases and J by 7 bases. In nucleotides, the CDR3 is TGTGCCAGCAGCAGATCTAGCGGGAGGGGGGGGACCCAGTACTTC. Translating it yields CASSRSSGRGGTQYF.

The chain joins TRBV28 to TRBJ2-1, with 9 positions matching TRBD2. This CDR3 has 15 residues. The germline V gene encodes CDR1 MDHEN and CDR2 SYDVKM. V lost 5 bases, J lost 7 bases, and 9 bases stayed unmatched. The CDR3 DNA reads TGTGCCAGCAGTCCACCGGGACTAGCCAGAAATGAGCAGTTCTTC. Its protein product is CASSPPGLARNEQFF.

This chain links TRBV6-6 with TRBJ2-5, with 9 bases matching TRBD1. V shed 1 base, J shed 2 bases, and the junction held 5 bases outside the gene matches. The CDR3 covers 16 residues. Per germline, CDR1 MNHNY and CDR2 SVGAGI (reference sequence). CDR3 in DNA: TGTGCCAGCAGTTACTTTGGGACAGGGAAGCAAGAGACCCAGTACTTC. This encodes CASSYFGTGKQETQYF.

The chain recombines TRBV7-8 with TRBJ1-5; D might be TRBD1 (5 bases). This CDR3 has 13 amino acids. Trimming pared 1 base from V and 7 bases from J, leaving 8 bases between. CDR1 and CDR2 from the germline V gene are SGHVS and FQNEAQ. The CDR3 DNA reads TGTGCCAGCAGCTTAGTTAGGGGCCAGCCCCAGCATTTT. Amino acids: CASSLVRGQPQHF.

The rearrangement joins TRBV2 to TRBJ2-1; 9 nucleotides align to TRBD2. The CDR3 totals 16 residues. Germline V gene sequence: CDR1 SNHLY, CDR2 FYNNEI. J was trimmed by 5 bases and V by 10 bases; bases with no gene match: 15. The CDR3 coding sequence is TGTGCCACCTCCGAGTTGCTAGCGGGGAGCAACAATGAGCAGTTCTTC. Its protein is CATSELLAGSNNEQFF.

This chain uses TRBV7-2 with TRBJ2-2, with 7 bases fitting TRBD2. Trimming took 5 bases from V and 6 from J; bases not matched to a gene: 15. This CDR3 has 17 amino acids. CDR1 and CDR2 (germline): SGHTA, FQGNSA. CDR3 sequence: CASSRSALAGEAGELFF. The CDR3 DNA follows: TGTGCCAGCAGCCGCAGTGCATTGGCGGGAGAAGCCGGGGAGCTGTTTTTT.

This chain joins TRBV18 and TRBJ1-1; D is undetermined. This CDR3 comprises 16 residues. V lost 3 bases, J lost 5 bases, and 19 bases lay in between. CDR1 and CDR2 from the germline V gene are KGHSH and LQKENI. The CDR3 coding sequence is TGTGCCAGCTCACCTCTCCGTGGGGTCGGAGGGACTGAAGCTTTCTTT. The encoded protein is CASSPLRGVGGTEAFF.

V usage is TRBV15 and J usage is TRBJ2-7; D might be TRBD2 (6 bases). The CDR3 has 15 residues. The germline CDR1 and CDR2 sequences are LNHNV and YYDKDF (reference sequence). With 4 bases removed from V and 2 bases from J, the gap between germline ends came to 15 bases. CDR3 sequence reads: CATSKSWDSTYEQYF. The CDR3, as DNA: TGTGCCACCAGCAAATCATGGGACTCCACCTACGAGCAGTACTTC.

This chain joins TRBV21-1 and TRBJ2-3; whether TRBD2, the table's D call, matches the DNA was not checked. TRBV21-1 represents a pseudogene. The CDR3 extends over 17 amino acids. The CDR3 DNA sequence: TGTGCCAGCAGCAAAGACCCTAGCGGAGCCCTCACAGATACGCAGTATTTT. This sequence encodes CASSKDPSGALTDTQYF.

This chain links TRBV5-1 with TRBJ2-3; D is perhaps TRBD1 (5 bases). V dropped 1 base and J dropped 2 bases, with 8 bases sitting between them. Germline V CDR1 and CDR2: SGHRS, YFSETQ. The CDR3 totals 14 residues. The CDR3 protein is CASSLHGATDTQYF. For the CDR3, the DNA is TGCGCCAGCAGCTTGCATGGGGCCACAGATACGCAGTATTTT.

CDR3 DNA sequence: TGTGCCAGCAGCCCGAGGACTAGCGGGGTTAGCACAGATACGCAGTATTTT. As protein: CASSPRTSGVSTDTQYF. The V and J genes are TRBV9 and TRBJ2-3; 12 positions agree with TRBD2. Trimming took 4 bases from V and 0 from J; bases not matched to a gene: 6. The germline V gene encodes CDR1 SGDLS and CDR2 YYNGEE. The CDR3 is 17 residues long.

The chain employs TRBV18 and TRBJ1-4, with D perhaps TRBD1 (5 bases). The germline V and J ends were trimmed by 3 bases and 3 bases, with 14 bases remaining between them. In germline, CDR1 is KGHSH, CDR2 LQKENI. The CDR3 length is 16 residues. CDR3 DNA: TGTGCCAGCTCACCGGCCCGGGGGAGGTCTAATGAAAAACTGTTTTTT. Its protein is CASSPARGRSNEKLFF.

This clone has a handful of counts. The CDR3 reads CASSLNSWDTQYF. The CDR3 DNA reads as TGTGCCAGCAGCTTAAACTCTTGGGATACGCAGTATTTT. The chain joins TRBV7-3 to TRBJ2-3; D ambiguous. V was cut by 1 base and J by 6 bases, with 8 bases left in between. The CDR3 is made up of 13 amino acids. Germline values: CDR1 SGHTA, CDR2 FQGTGA.

The chain has TRBV18 and TRBJ2-7; 9 bases agree with TRBD1. The J segment lost 6 bases and the V segment lost 3 bases, leaving 6 bases of the junction unmatched. Germline CDR1 and CDR2: KGHSH and LQKENI. The CDR3 covers 14 residues. The CDR3: CASSPGTGLFEQYF. The CDR3 DNA is TGTGCCAGCTCACCCGGGACAGGGTTGTTCGAGCAGTACTTC.

The chain links TRBV5-8 to TRBJ1-4; 7 nucleotides align to TRBD1. This CDR3 region has 15 residues. Germline assignment: CDR1 SGHTS and CDR2 YDEGEE. V trimming: 4 bases; J trimming: 0 bases; junction bases outside the gene matches: 3. The CDR3, as DNA: TGTGCCAGCAGCCCCGGGACAGCAACTAATGAAAAACTGTTTTTT. This encodes CASSPGTATNEKLFF.

The rearrangement uses TRBV24-1 and TRBJ2-1; the D gene is possibly TRBD2 (6 bases). Deletions cut 5 bases from V and 2 bases from J, with 12 bases between. CDR3 length equals 15 residues. Germline lookup yields CDR1 KGHDR and CDR2 SFDVKD. In DNA, the CDR3 is TGTGCCACCAGTGCCGGAGGGCGTACCTACAATGAGCAGTTCTTC. This sequence encodes CATSAGGRTYNEQFF.

The chain carries TRBV29-1 and TRBJ2-7; tentatively, D is TRBD1 (6 bases). V was trimmed by 3 bases and J by 1 base, leaving 10 bases between them. The germline V gene has CDR1 SQVTM and CDR2 ANQGSEA. This CDR3 has 13 amino acids. This CDR3 is CSVETGTSYEQYF. As DNA, the CDR3 is TGCAGCGTTGAGACAGGAACGTCCTACGAGCAGTACTTC.

V and J are TRBV9 and TRBJ2-1; 9 positions agree with TRBD2. With V trimmed by 0 bases and J by 1 base, 5 bases remained unmatched. This CDR3 is built from 17 residues. Germline V gives CDR1 SGDLS, CDR2 YYNGEE. The CDR3, as DNA: TGTGCCAGCAGCGTAGGGGGTAGCGGGGGATCCTACAATGAGCAGTTCTTC. Its protein product is CASSVGGSGGSYNEQFF.

Only a few counts were recorded for this clone. The chain joins TRBV7-9 to TRBJ2-3; a weak D match, TRBD2 (5 bases). CDR1 and CDR2 from the germline V gene are SEHNR and FQNEAQ (reference sequence). The CDR3 totals 16 residues. The V end lost 6 bases, the J end lost 0 bases, and 16 bases lay between the germline ends. The chain's CDR3 is CASRDSETTSTDTQYF. Written as DNA, the CDR3 is TGTGCCAGCAGGGACTCAGAGACGACTAGCACAGATACGCAGTATTTT.

CDR3 DNA sequence: TGCGCCAGCTTAAAGGGACAGGTCAGCACAGATACGCAGTATTTT. It translates to CASLKGQVSTDTQYF. The chain carries TRBV5-1 and TRBJ2-3; 8 bases are a match to TRBD1. Germline-derived CDR1 and CDR2 are SGHRS and YFSETQ. The CDR3 covers 15 residues. Germline trimming cut 7 bases from V and 0 bases from J; bases unmatched to any gene: 7. The full variable domain, with the rest looked up from reference TRBV5-1 and TRBJ2-3, is KAGVTQTPRYLIKTRGQQVTLSCSPISGHRSVSWYQQTPGQGLQFLFEYFSETQRNKGNFPGRFSGRQFSNSRSEMNVSTLELGDSALYLCASLKGQVSTDTQYFGPGTRLTVL.

In regard to this clone: The junction does not match germline at one end; this may be a read error. This chain connects TRBV5-8 to TRBJ2-4, with 8 bases that match TRBD2. The CDR3 contains 11 residues. The germline CDR1 and CDR2 sequences are SGHTS and YDEGEE. The CDR3 coding sequence is TGTGCCAGCAGCGTAGCGGGGCCTACAAACTTC. It codes for CASSVAGPTNF.

The chain joins TRBV5-4 to TRBJ2-1, with 7 bases aligning to TRBD2. Germline V CDR1 and CDR2: SGHNT, YYREEE (reference sequence). The CDR3 is made up of 16 amino acids. Losses at the gene ends were 4 bases for V and 0 bases for J; bases not matched to a gene: 7. CDR3 sequence reads: CASSGPSGSSYNEQFF. In nucleotides, the CDR3 is TGTGCCAGCAGCGGCCCTAGCGGAAGCTCCTACAATGAGCAGTTCTTC.

V and J are TRBV9 and TRBJ2-5, with 7 positions matching TRBD2. CDR3 length equals 13 residues. Germline values: CDR1 SGDLS, CDR2 YYNGEE. The CDR3 here is CGAGAEVGETQYF. The CDR3, as DNA: TGTGGGGCGGGAGCCGAAGTAGGGGAGACCCAGTACTTC.